This paragraph reports one T cell receptor (beta chain). Its antigen remains unidentified. CDR1 is SGHVS and CDR2 is FNYEAQ in the germline V gene. This CDR3 comprises 13 residues. This record comes from a study of T cells expressing NK-cell markers. General study points: One observes that, in a few donors, these clonotypes were also the leading ones within the CD3+CD56-NKG2C+ fraction. Dominant NKG2C+ clonotypes accounted for roughly 1.0-8% of CD8+ T cells in a handful of donors.

From its re-call of the 5' RACE reads, TCRdb lists each CDR3 protein once, without DNA. The specimen's table records a few hundred thousand distinct CDR3 sequences. The clonotype was recovered from a man between 18 and 35 years old in good health. V and J are TRBV7-6 and TRBJ1-4. The sample was blood T cells: a sorted CD56 or NKG2C T cell subset, CD4+ or CD8+ T cells, or bulk PBMC T cells (not recorded which). The CDR3 sequence is CASSLVLSEKLFF.